This T cell receptor beta chain is from a study of tumor-infiltrating lymphocytes in primary liver carcinoma. The CDR3 is 14 residues long. Germline V gives CDR1 SEHNR, CDR2 FQNEAQ (reference sequence). A word on this clonotype: A junction boundary mismatches the germline segment, possibly from a read error.

Production of TCR beta cDNA used roughly 0.55 ug total RNA together with a constant-region primer. Slightly modified ARM-PCR with three nested multiplex PCR rounds yielded TCR beta libraries. Use of TRBV1-TRBV30 forward primers with a C-beta reverse primer characterized the first two PCR rounds, which lasted about 11 cycles each. Each CDR3 protein gets one entry after TCRdb re-called the multiplex PCR reads with MiXCR. The sample yields over 100,000 distinct CDR3 sequences, around 70% seen once. Unsorted bulk tissue of about 18-32 mg yielded co-extracted RNA and DNA. This rearrangement joins TRBV7-9 to TRBJ2-5; 8 bases match TRBD1. Source material: tumor-adjacent normal liver tissue. The receptor was isolated from a woman aged 60-75 years with primary liver carcinoma and hepatitis B virus infection. For the CDR3, the DNA is TGTGCCAGCAGCAGCGAGACAGGGGAAAAGACCCAGAACTTC. Translating gives CASSSETGEKTQNF.